This T cell receptor beta chain was sequenced for a study of blood T cell repertoires in COVID-19 (dated by TCRdb to the early 2020s). With regard to the full study: Collaborator samples came from the United States, Italy and Spain and covered acute and convalescent phases of COVID-19. The prospective study material was composed of cDNA or gDNA derived from T cells, B-cell-depleted T cells, or PBMCs. The dataset comprised deeply sampled blood TCRbeta repertoires from subjects exposed to, actively infected with, or recovered from COVID-19. The repertoires were released in a freely available public database meant as a resource for research on the immune response to SARS-CoV-2. The samples were drawn from two sources: the first 160 participants of the ongoing ImmuneRACE study, and 1,000 to 1,500 subjects contributed by 6 global collaborators. A de-identified subject ID, COVID-19 status, age in years and sex were almost always included in the sample metadata. Where available, HLA class I and class II types were obtained from metadata supplied by the sample provider rather than from assay-based typing. General findings and caveats noted by the study authors: How much clinical and demographic metadata was included differed by source and by participant, and the metadata was provided uncurated.

From the germline V gene, CDR1 is SNHLY and CDR2 is FYNNEI. The CDR3 runs 11 residues from the cysteine to the phenylalanine. Only the CDR3 DNA stays, 33 bases, in frame from base 1. As to this clone: What this receptor recognizes is not known. The junction departs from germline at one end; a sequencing error may be responsible.

The immunoSEQ Assay, a bias-controlled multiplex PCR, was used to amplify TCRbeta CDR3 regions from genomic DNA. The original pipeline was this. The number of nucleated cells in each sample was estimated from the amplification of reference gene primers within the assay. To quantify the absolute abundance of each unique TCRbeta CDR3 rearrangement, sequence reads were collapsed and filtered. For each sample, productive Simpson clonality was calculated as the square root of Simpson's diversity index across productive rearrangements. TCRdb provides this immuneACCESS table in a form limited to in-frame rearrangements. Some clones are lacking; in checked studies, under half of them reflect an unresolved V gene, and why the rest are absent is not known. That table gives V, J and clone size, and the DNA gave D and trimming. Counted in this sample were roughly 97,000 clones; around nine tenths of them appeared once. Roughly 5.6% of the sample rests with the top ten.

The collaborating institutions used their own protocols to collect whole blood in K2EDTA tubes. For TCRbeta analysis, collaborator samples were shipped as frozen whole blood, as isolated PBMCs, or as DNA extracted from either sample type. Sequenced sample: peripheral blood. The rearrangement combines TRBV2 with TRBJ1-3, with a weak D call of TRBD1 (5 bases match). The sequence was obtained from a human donor in a cohort sampled during active COVID-19. The DNA is as follows: TGTGCCAGCAGTTCAGTGCGGGACGGTACTTTT. This codes for CASSSVRDGTF.